This record covers a single T cell receptor beta chain. Its specificity is unknown. Likely unrecorded immune exposures existed in these nominally healthy donors. This record comes from a study of cytomegalovirus exposure and HLA in healthy donors. A multiplex PCR was run with 60 Vbeta primers and 13 Jbeta primers. The repertoire was sequenced with immunoSEQ multiplex PCR; TCRdb's copy has only in-frame clones and lacks some. The table records 200,000 to 250,000 clones, over 80% of them present only once. This CDR3 has 13 amino acids. V lost 1 base and J 8 bases, leaving 11 bases between the germline ends. Germline assignment: CDR1 SGHRS and CDR2 YFSETQ. General study results and limits: Listed as cytomegalovirus-associated were 150 to 200 TCR beta chains. Reported results showed that the classifier diagnosed cytomegalovirus status with high specificity and sensitivity. Most TCR sequences proved rare, with some public TCRs found in many donors.

This chain connects TRBV5-1 to TRBJ2-3; D not certain. The clonotype comes from a boy between 2 and 10 years old in good health and CMV-seronegative. Sequencing was carried out using PBMCs. CDR3 loop: CASSLSAGPTQYF. DNA of the CDR3: TGCGCCAGCAGCTTGTCTGCTGGCCCTACGCAGTATTTT.